Listed here are 24 T cell receptor beta chains from one sample, sequenced in a study of identical twins. TCRdb re-called the 5' RACE reads with MiXCR, one entry per CDR3 protein. The sample consists of about 260,000 distinct CDR3 sequences, about 7.3% of them appearing once. This same sample was also taken into another study, of yellow fever vaccine responses in identical twins.

The sequencing input was memory (CD45RO+) T cells sorted from blood. The receptors were sampled from a woman under 30 in good health.

This clonotype was seen a few times. The chain carries TRBV5-6 and TRBJ2-5; 10 bases fit TRBD1. CDR3 size: 15 residues. V trimming: 2 bases; J trimming: 5 bases; junction bases outside the gene matches: 6. Germline CDR1 SGHDT, CDR2 YYEEEE. This CDR3 reads CASSFRQGARETQYF. In nucleotides, the CDR3 is TGTGCCAGCAGCTTTAGACAGGGGGCTCGGGAGACCCAGTACTTC.

Only a few counts were recorded for this clonotype. This rearrangement joins TRBV7-3 to TRBJ2-1; 13 bases align to TRBD2. Germline CDR1 and CDR2: SGHTA and FQGTGA. V shed 5 bases and J 9 bases; nucleotides not matched to a gene: 7. The CDR3 spans 15 residues. The chain's CDR3 is CASSKLAGGQGEQFF. The CDR3 DNA sequence: TGTGCCAGCAGCAAACTAGCGGGAGGGCAGGGTGAGCAGTTCTTC.

V and J are TRBV24-1 and TRBJ2-7; 7 positions agree with TRBD2. From germline, CDR1 is KGHDR and CDR2 SFDVKD. The CDR3 length is 15 residues. The V segment lost 3 bases and the J segment 6 bases; nucleotides outside the gene matches: 10. DNA of the CDR3: TGTGCCACCAGTGATACCCGGGGCGGGAGAGGCGAGCAGTACTTC. It yields the protein CATSDTRGGRGEQYF.

This clonotype has at least ten counts. The chain uses TRBV3-1 and TRBJ1-1, with D uncertain. This CDR3 has 13 amino acids. V lost 4 bases and J lost 3, with 9 bases in between. CDR1 and CDR2 from the germline V gene are LGHDT and YNNKEL (reference sequence). The CDR3 loop reads CASSRTEYTEAFF. CDR3 in DNA: TGTGCCAGCAGCCGCACAGAATACACTGAAGCTTTCTTT.

The sample holds many counts of this clonotype. This rearrangement joins TRBV6-1 to TRBJ2-5, with TRBD2 identical over 9 bases. Per the germline V gene, CDR1 is MNHNS and CDR2 is SASEGT. V shed 7 bases and J 7 bases; nucleotides not matched to a gene: 13. The CDR3 length is 15 residues. CDR3 region: CASNIGTSRGGTQYF. The CDR3 DNA reads as TGTGCCAGCAATATTGGGACTAGCCGTGGCGGGACCCAGTACTTC.

This clonotype was detected only a few times. J is TRBJ2-5 and V is TRBV12-3 or TRBV12-4; 7 nucleotides agree with TRBD1. The CDR3 runs to 13 residues. V lost 8 bases, J lost 5 bases, and 8 bases stayed unmatched. The DNA for the CDR3 is TGTGCCAGCGCAAGGGGGCACGAGGAGACCCAGTACTTC. This sequence encodes CASARGHEETQYF.

This rearrangement joins TRBV7-7 to TRBJ2-1; 12 nucleotides align to TRBD1. Germline V gene sequence: CDR1 SSHAT, CDR2 FNYEAQ (reference sequence). This CDR3 has 16 residues. Germline trimming cut 4 bases from V and 6 bases from J; bases unmatched to any gene: 7. This chain's CDR3 is CASSSRPGQGANEQFF. The CDR3 DNA reads as TGTGCCAGCAGCTCCCGACCGGGACAGGGGGCCAATGAGCAGTTCTTC.

This clonotype occurred many times. The J gene is TRBJ2-1, the V gene TRBV12-3 or TRBV12-4; D possibly corresponds to TRBD1 (5 bases). Trimming took off 5 bases at V and 9 bases at J, with 14 bases between the two ends. The CDR3 runs to 13 residues. The CDR3, as DNA: TGTGCCAGCAGTCCGACGACAGTCACTGAGCAGTTCTTC. Its translation is CASSPTTVTEQFF.

The DNA of the CDR3 is TGTGCCAGCAGCCAAGATAAGTGGAGTAGCGGATACTCCTACAATGAGCAGTTCTTC. It encodes CASSQDKWSSGYSYNEQFF. This rearrangement joins TRBV14 to TRBJ2-1, with TRBD2 as a possible D gene (6 bases). V was cut by 0 bases and J by 0 bases, with 18 bases left in between. CDR3 length: 19 amino acids. Germline V lookup: CDR1 SGHDN, CDR2 FVKESK.

The CDR3 nucleotides read TGTGCCAGTAGTATCTGGCTAGCGGGGACCGGGGAGCTGTTTTTT. Protein sequence: CASSIWLAGTGELFF. V is TRBV19 and J is TRBJ2-2; 9 nucleotides line up with TRBD2. The V gene end was trimmed by 3 bases and the J gene end by 5 bases; junction bases not matched to a gene: 4. This CDR3 contains 15 residues. Germline V CDR1 and CDR2: LNHDA, SQIVND (reference sequence).

This clonotype was recorded many times. The chain has TRBV10-3 and TRBJ1-2; a possible D gene is TRBD1 (5 bases). Trimming pared 3 bases from V and 4 bases from J, leaving 12 bases between. Germline V gene lookup returns CDR1 ENHRY and CDR2 SYGVKD. This CDR3 contains 14 residues. Here the CDR3 reads CAISDPGRVYGYTF. In nucleotides, the CDR3 is TGTGCCATCAGTGACCCGGGACGGGTCTATGGCTACACCTTC.

There are a few counts of this clonotype. V is TRBV7-9 and J is TRBJ2-3; no definite D call. The CDR3 loop spans 16 amino acids. Germline CDR1 SEHNR, CDR2 FQNEAQ (reference sequence). The V end was cut by 3 bases, the J end by 6 bases, with 19 bases between. CDR3 region: CASSFIWTHAADTQYF. CDR3 DNA: TGTGCCAGCAGCTTTATATGGACCCATGCGGCGGATACGCAGTATTTT.

V is TRBV10-2 and J is TRBJ2-7, with 10 positions matching TRBD2. The CDR3 runs to 15 residues. CDR1 is WSHSY, CDR2 SAAADI, per germline. V was clipped by 3 bases and J by 4 bases; unmatched bases: 6. The CDR3 region is CASSERTSGFYEQYF. The CDR3 nucleotides read TGCGCCAGCAGTGAAAGGACTAGCGGTTTTTACGAGCAGTACTTC.

This clonotype has at least ten counts. The chain couples TRBV12-3 or TRBV12-4 to TRBJ2-7, with D perhaps assigned TRBD1 or TRBD2 (7 bases each). This CDR3 has 14 residues. V was cut by 7 bases and J by 4 bases, with 17 bases left in between. CDR3 protein: CASTLRGGAYEQYF. CDR3 bases: TGTGCCAGCACCCTCAGGGGGGGGGCTTACGAGCAGTACTTC.

This clonotype was picked up many times. This chain links TRBV5-1 with TRBJ2-7; 9 bases are a match to TRBD1. This CDR3 has 15 amino acids. Trimming removed 0 bases from V and 4 bases from J; junction bases left unmatched: 5. Germline V gene lookup returns CDR1 SGHRS and CDR2 YFSETQ. The CDR3 here is CASSLDGTGFYEQYV. The CDR3 bases are TGCGCCAGCAGCTTGGACGGGACAGGGTTTTACGAGCAGTACGTC.

This clonotype occurred many times. The V gene is TRBV4-1, the J gene TRBJ2-1; 16 positions agree with TRBD2. The CDR3 has 18 residues. Germline CDR1 reads MGHRA; CDR2 reads YSYEKL. Trimming at V came to 4 bases and at J to 7 bases, leaving 10 bases not matched to a gene. This CDR3 is CASSLTGTSGRALNEQFF. As DNA, the CDR3 is TGCGCCAGCAGCCTTACCGGGACTAGCGGGAGGGCGTTAAATGAGCAGTTCTTC.

This clonotype was seen at least ten times. This rearrangement joins TRBV12-3 or TRBV12-4 to TRBJ1-2; 8 nucleotides align to TRBD1. Trimming took 6 bases from V and 13 from J; bases not matched to a gene: 7. This CDR3 is 11 amino acids long. CDR3 DNA sequence: TGTGCCAGCAGCCGGGACAGGCTGTGCACCTTC. Amino acid sequence: CASSRDRLCTF.

This clonotype was recorded at least ten times. V is TRBV7-9 and J is TRBJ1-1; no clear D. Germline V gene data show CDR1 as SEHNR and CDR2 as FQNEAQ (reference sequence). Trimming took off 2 bases at V and 0 bases at J, with 7 bases between the two ends. This CDR3 is built from 14 residues. The CDR3 loop reads CASSLTNMNTEAFF. The CDR3, as DNA: TGTGCCAGCAGCTTAACAAACATGAACACTGAAGCTTTCTTT. The complete variable domain, with remaining parts taken from reference TRBV7-9 and TRBJ1-1, reads DTGVSQNPRHKITKRGQNVTFRCDPISEHNRLYWYRQTLGQGPEFLTYFQNEAQLEKSRLLSDRFSAERPKGSFSTLEIQRTEQGDSAMYLCASSLTNMNTEAFFGQGTRLTVV.

The chain links TRBV20-1 to TRBJ2-1; D gene uncertain. The V and J ends lost 3 bases and 0 bases respectively, with 6 bases between them. From germline, CDR1 is DFQATT and CDR2 SNEGSKA (reference sequence). The CDR3 has 13 residues. CDR3 sequence reads: CSARDGSYNEQFF. The CDR3 DNA reads as TGCAGTGCTAGGGACGGCTCCTACAATGAGCAGTTCTTC.

This clonotype was seen at least ten times. The chain uses TRBV6-1 and TRBJ1-5, with D possibly TRBD1 on 5 matching bases. From germline, CDR1 is MNHNS and CDR2 SASEGT. V was cut by 4 bases and J by 6 bases, with 16 bases left in between. The CDR3 runs 15 residues. CDR3 DNA: TGTGCCAGCAGTGCGGGCAGGGTGAGGGGTCAGCCCCAGCATTTT. As protein: CASSAGRVRGQPQHF.

V is TRBV2 and J is TRBJ2-7; TRBD2 matches 13 bases. CDR1 SNHLY and CDR2 FYNNEI come from the germline V gene. V was clipped by 7 bases and J by 5 bases; unmatched bases: 8. CDR3 length: 15 amino acids. The CDR3 nucleotides are TGTGCCAGCAACAGAGGACTAGCGGGAGTCGACGAGCAGTACTTC. This sequence encodes CASNRGLAGVDEQYF.

This clonotype was observed at least ten times. J is TRBJ1-5 and V is TRBV20-1, with no clear D. V shed 0 bases and J shed 0 bases, with 9 bases lying between them. The CDR3 contains 15 residues. Germline lookup yields CDR1 DFQATT and CDR2 SNEGSKA (reference sequence). CDR3 sequence (DNA): TGCAGTGCTAGAGACAGGCGTAATAGCAATCAGCCCCAGCATTTT. Protein: CSARDRRNSNQPQHF.

This clonotype was seen repeatedly, ten times or more. The chain's CDR3 is CASSWGSYGYTF. The CDR3 nucleotides are TGTGCCAGCAGCTGGGGGAGCTATGGCTACACCTTC. The rearrangement uses TRBV12-3 or TRBV12-4 and TRBJ1-2; perhaps TRBD1 as D (5 bases). The CDR3 totals 12 residues. Trimming pared 6 bases from V and 4 bases from J, leaving 9 bases between.

This clonotype appeared a few times. This sequence joins TRBV20-1 and TRBJ1-4; no definite D call. Between the trimmed V and J ends, which lost 6 bases and 8 bases, there was a span of 22 bases. The CDR3 has 15 amino acids. Germline values: CDR1 DFQATT, CDR2 SNEGSKA (reference sequence). The CDR3: CSAHGEDSVREKLFF. The CDR3 DNA reads TGCAGTGCCCACGGGGAGGATTCAGTTCGGGAAAAACTGTTTTTT.